What follows are 22 T cell receptor beta chains derived from one specimen sequenced in a study of T cells in Graves' hyperthyroidism and ophthalmopathy (dated by TCRdb to between 2018 and 2021). Library generation was performed with multiplex PCR. Data came from an Illumina HiSeq 2000. The TCR beta CDR3 regions were amplified from the RNA transcripts. A first-round RT-PCR of the TCR CDR3 used the HTBI primer set with the Qiagen OneStep RT-PCR kit. The public sequencing data were trimmed at Q25 with fastp and processed into clonotypes with MiXCR by TCRdb, which kept only in-frame beta chains. Rows are combined by CDR3 protein, so each entry shows the most common genes and DNA. The sample profile shows a few hundred thousand distinct CDR3 sequences; 15% of them were found once. Of the sample, about 33% falls within the top ten clones. Material for sequencing was blood. These receptors were taken from a woman in her 30s with Graves' hyperthyroidism.

At least ten counts were recorded for this clonotype. The rearrangement uses TRBV20-1 and TRBJ2-5; TRBD2 might be the D (6 bases). CDR3 size: 16 residues. The V end was cut by 0 bases, the J end by 3 bases, with 17 bases between. Germline values: CDR1 DFQATT, CDR2 SNEGSKA (reference sequence). The CDR3: CSARDLNREWEETQYF. CDR3 sequence (DNA): TGCAGTGCTAGAGATTTGAATCGGGAGTGGGAAGAGACCCAGTACTTC.

The sample holds many counts of this clonotype. The rearrangement links TRBV30 to TRBJ1-1, with 10 nucleotides matching TRBD1. The V gene end was trimmed by 5 bases and the J gene end by 4 bases; junction bases not matched to a gene: 7. CDR3 length: 14 amino acids. Germline V lookup: CDR1 GTSNPN, CDR2 SVGIG (reference sequence). CDR3 residues: CAWDRTGGATEAFF. The CDR3 region has the DNA TGTGCCTGGGATAGGACAGGGGGTGCCACTGAAGCTTTCTTT.

In this sample, this clonotype turned up a few times. The genes are TRBV30 and TRBJ2-3; 8 bases are a match to TRBD2. The CDR3 length is 12 residues. The germline V gene has CDR1 GTSNPN and CDR2 SVGIG (reference sequence). V lost 3 bases to trimming and J lost 6 bases; unmatched junction nucleotides: 2. The CDR3: CAWSGGGDTQYF. CDR3 DNA: TGTGCCTGGAGCGGGGGGGGGGATACGCAGTATTTT.

In regard to this clonotype: Being one base from a much bigger clone, this may be a read error. The chain joins TRBV7-8 to TRBJ2-5, with 7 bases that match TRBD2. The CDR3 spans 16 residues. Germline V gene data show CDR1 as SGHVS and CDR2 as FQNEAQ. With 7 bases clipped from V and 7 bases from J, the junction kept 18 bases outside the gene matches. CDR3 sequence (DNA): TGTGCCAGCAACTCCGCCGGACTAGTGGGACGCGGGACCCAGTACTTC. Translation: CASNSAGLVGRGTQYF.

J is TRBJ1-2 and V is TRBV2; D perhaps matches TRBD1 (6 bases). The V and J ends lost 7 bases and 6 bases respectively, with 12 bases between them. This CDR3 comprises 12 residues. Germline CDR1 is SNHLY and CDR2 is FYNNEI. CDR3 region: CASTISGDGYTF. The CDR3 DNA follows: TGTGCCAGCACGATTTCAGGGGATGGCTACACCTTC.

Many counts were recorded for this clonotype. The rearrangement links TRBV12-3 or TRBV12-4 to TRBJ2-3; D ambiguous. The CDR3 extends over 12 amino acids. V was trimmed by 3 bases and J by 5 bases, leaving 6 bases between them. The CDR3 is CASSFRRDTQYF. The DNA for the CDR3 is TGTGCCAGCAGTTTCCGAAGAGATACGCAGTATTTT.

This clonotype has a handful of counts. The chain is built from TRBV6-1 and TRBJ1-6; TRBD1 matches at 12 bases. The germline CDR1 and CDR2 sequences are MNHNS and SASEGT. J was trimmed by 7 bases and V by 7 bases; bases with no gene match: 2. The CDR3 loop spans 14 amino acids. CDR3 coding DNA: TGTGCCAGCACCGGGACAGGGGGCAATTCACCCCTCCACTTT. This gives the protein CASTGTGGNSPLHF.

The V call is TRBV28, the J call TRBJ1-4; D is perhaps TRBD1 (5 bases). V shed 4 bases and J shed 7 bases, with 22 bases lying between them. The CDR3 is 17 residues long. Germline V lookup: CDR1 MDHEN, CDR2 SYDVKM. CDR3 sequence (DNA): TGTGCCAGCAGTTCGGGAAGAAAACAGGTGGTCGCTGAAAAACTGTTTTTT. It encodes CASSSGRKQVVAEKLFF.

This chain uses TRBV29-1 with TRBJ2-5; TRBD2 aligns across 13 bases. Germline-derived CDR1 and CDR2 are SQVTM and ANQGSEA. The CDR3 totals 16 residues. V lost 3 bases, J lost 4 bases, and 8 bases stayed unmatched. CDR3 in amino acids: CSVDKPGLAGRETQYF. DNA of the CDR3: TGCAGCGTTGACAAACCGGGACTAGCGGGAAGAGAGACCCAGTACTTC.

The sample holds many counts of this clonotype. The rearrangement links TRBV3-1 to TRBJ2-3; D is uncertain. V lost 1 base and J lost 0, with 17 bases in between. Germline CDR1 is LGHDT and CDR2 is YNNKEL (reference sequence). The CDR3 loop spans 18 amino acids. This chain's CDR3 is CASSQATGSPISTDTQYF. CDR3 nucleotides: TGTGCCAGCAGCCAAGCCACGGGCAGCCCTATAAGCACAGATACGCAGTATTTT.

On this clonotype itself: A much larger clone differs by one base, so this may be a read error. This chain connects TRBV13 to TRBJ2-7; tentatively, D is TRBD2 (5 bases). From germline, CDR1 is PRHDT and CDR2 FYEKMQ (reference sequence). Trimming took 5 bases from V and 5 from J, leaving 16 bases between them. The CDR3 runs 14 residues. The CDR3 region has the DNA TGTGCCAGCAGCCCCGGTAGTCTCGGGGACGAGCAGTACTTC. It yields the protein CASSPGSLGDEQYF. Full variable domain (remainder filled in from reference TRBV13 and TRBJ2-7): AAGVIQSPRHLIKEKRETATLKCYPIPRHDTVYWYQQGPGQDPQFLISFYEKMQSDKGSIPDRFSAQQFSDYHSELNMSSLELGDSALYFCASSPGSLGDEQYFGPGTRLTVT.

Concerning this clonotype itself: One junction end disagrees with the germline gene, perhaps due to a read error. The chain combines TRBV5-4 with TRBJ1-4; TRBD1 might be the D (5 bases). CDR3 length equals 14 residues. Germline lookup yields CDR1 SGHNT and CDR2 YYREEE (reference sequence). CDR3 nucleotide sequence: TGCGCCAGCAGCCACGGGGGAAAGGGTGAAAAACTGTTTTTT. Translation: CASSHGGKGEKLFF. The full variable domain, its missing parts supplied by reference TRBV5-4 and TRBJ1-4, is ETGVTQSPTHLIKTRGQQVTLRCSSQSGHNTVSWYQQALGQGPQFIFQYYREEENGRGNFPPRFSGLQFPNYSSELNVNALELDDSALYLCASSHGGKGEKLFFGSGTQLSVL.

As to this clonotype: A much larger clone is a single base away; this may be a read error. The rearrangement links TRBV2 to TRBJ1-4; TRBD1 might be the D (6 bases). Germline V gives CDR1 SNHLY, CDR2 FYNNEI. This CDR3 has 15 residues. CDR3: CANSETGASNEKLFF. CDR3 coding DNA: TGTGCCAACAGTGAAACGGGGGCATCTAATGAAAAACTGTTTTTT. The full variable domain, in which reference TRBV2 and TRBJ1-4 provide the parts outside the CDR3, is EPEVTQTPSHQVTQMGQEVILRCVPISNHLYFYWYRQILGQKVEFLVSFYNNEISEKSEIFDDQFSVERPDGSNFTLKIRSTKLEDSAMYFCANSETGASNEKLFFGSGTQLSVL.

At least ten counts were recorded for this clonotype. Given a much more abundant clone one base away, this may be a read error. CDR3 region: CASSPSASGRTDTQYF. CDR3 bases: TGTGCCAGCTCACCATCGGCTAGCGGGAGGACAGATACGCAGTATTTT. This chain connects TRBV18 to TRBJ2-3; 11 bases map to TRBD2. The CDR3 runs to 16 residues. V lost 2 bases to trimming and J lost 3 bases; unmatched junction nucleotides: 4. CDR1 and CDR2 from the germline V gene are KGHSH and LQKENI.

This clonotype was recorded a few times. This rearrangement joins TRBV15 to TRBJ2-1; D call uncertain. Germline V gene lookup returns CDR1 LNHNV and CDR2 YYDKDF (reference sequence). With 3 bases removed from V and 2 bases from J, the gap between germline ends came to 2 bases. This CDR3 spans 12 amino acids. CDR3 nucleotides: TGTGCCACCAGCAGCACCTACAATGAGCAGTTCTTC. Translating it yields CATSSTYNEQFF.

Many counts were recorded for this clonotype. The genes are TRBV28 and TRBJ2-1; 7 bases are a match to TRBD1. V dropped 8 bases and J dropped 1; count of bases not matched to a gene: 5. Germline CDR1 is MDHEN and CDR2 is SYDVKM. The CDR3 consists of 14 residues. CDR3 sequence reads: CASQNRGSYNEQFF. For the CDR3, the DNA is TGTGCCAGCCAGAACAGGGGATCCTACAATGAGCAGTTCTTC.

This clonotype has at least ten counts. The rearrangement links TRBV7-2 to TRBJ2-5; TRBD2 aligns across 13 bases. The CDR3 spans 17 residues. Germline CDR1 SGHTA, CDR2 FQGNSA. Trimming took 4 bases from V and 4 from J; bases not matched to a gene: 9. CDR3: CASSSWTSGSRGETQYF. The DNA of the CDR3 is TGTGCCAGCAGCTCATGGACTAGCGGGAGCCGGGGAGAGACCCAGTACTTC. The variable domain in full, completed from reference TRBV7-2 and TRBJ2-5, reads GAGVSQSPSNKVTEKGKDVELRCDPISGHTALYWYRQSLGQGLEFLIYFQGNSAPDKSGLPSDRFSAERTGGSVSTLTIQRTQQEDSAVYLCASSSWTSGSRGETQYFGPGTRLLVL.

This clonotype was found many times. The chain carries TRBV5-5 and TRBJ1-2; the D gene is possibly TRBD1 (5 bases). This CDR3 has 17 amino acids. Trimming stripped 0 bases from V and 6 bases from J, with 21 bases between. Per the germline V gene, CDR1 is SGHKS and CDR2 is YYEKEE (reference sequence). The CDR3 is CASSLAVAGSDSHGYTF. The CDR3 coding sequence is TGTGCCAGCAGCTTGGCGGTGGCAGGATCTGACAGTCATGGCTACACCTTC.

In its sample, this clonotype was seen many times. This sequence joins TRBV7-2 and TRBJ2-1; the D gene is possibly TRBD2 (5 bases). Germline V lookup: CDR1 SGHTA, CDR2 FQGNSA. Trimming removed 5 bases at V and 0 bases at J, with 14 bases between. The CDR3 contains 16 residues. The CDR3 here is CASSPQSRASYNEQFF. DNA of the CDR3: TGTGCCAGCAGCCCGCAGTCGCGGGCCTCCTACAATGAGCAGTTCTTC.

V and J are TRBV6-4 and TRBJ2-2; TRBD1 matches at 7 bases. The CDR3 is 14 residues long. J lost 6 bases, V lost 7 bases, and 8 bases had no gene match. CDR1 is MRHNA and CDR2 is SNTAGT in the germline V gene. The CDR3 reads CASNDRVGAGELFF. In DNA, the CDR3 is TGTGCCAGCAACGACAGGGTGGGAGCCGGGGAGCTGTTTTTT.

This clonotype occurred a few times. The chain recombines TRBV18 with TRBJ2-1; weak D call: TRBD2 (6 bases). CDR3 length: 15 residues. Trimming took 0 bases from V and 2 from J, leaving 8 bases between them. Germline values: CDR1 KGHSH, CDR2 LQKENI. The CDR3 sequence: CASSPPASAYNEQFF. Written as DNA, the CDR3 is TGTGCCAGCTCACCACCGGCTAGCGCCTACAATGAGCAGTTCTTC.

In its sample, this clonotype was seen many times. The chain links TRBV24-1 to TRBJ1-2; no clear D gene. V was pared by 0 bases and J by 4 bases, with 8 bases between. The CDR3 is made up of 14 amino acids. Germline CDR1 KGHDR, CDR2 SFDVKD. The CDR3 nucleotides are TGTGCCACCAGTGATTTGAACACTATCTATGGCTACACCTTC. Translated: CATSDLNTIYGYTF.